The following is a T cell receptor beta chain sequence with its context. Its antigen is not known. The data originate from a study of cytomegalovirus exposure and HLA in healthy donors. Study-wide context: The 120 validation repertoires and the 666 first-cohort repertoires shared a platform, a later analysis reported. Study-level points and caveats: The majority of TCR sequences were rare, yet some public TCRs appeared in many donors.

The CDR3 contains 14 residues. Trimming took 0 bases from V and 4 from J; bases not matched to a gene: 3. Germline CDR1 reads SGDLS; CDR2 reads YYNGEE. Clones were read by immunoSEQ multiplex PCR, and TCRdb kept only the in-frame ones, dropping some. The sample gives about 57,000 clones, 90% to 95% of which show up once; under 7% is in the top ten. The genes are TRBV9 and TRBJ2-5; 7 nucleotides line up with TRBD2. This receptor was obtained from a woman aged 18-29 years in good health and CMV-seronegative. The sequenced sample was PBMCs. DNA for the CDR3: TGTGCCAGCAGCGTAGCGGGAGGCCCAGAGACCCAGTACTTC. Its translation: CASSVAGGPETQYF.